The next 25 T cell receptor beta chains were all read from a single sample in a study of blood T cell repertoires in COVID-19. Assay: immunoSEQ multiplex PCR; the TCRdb copy retains only in-frame clones and omits some. The profile shows approximately 530,000 clones, 85% to 90% of them singletons. The sequenced sample consisted of peripheral blood. The receptors were gathered from a woman between 50 and 59 years old with COVID-19, enrolled during active disease.

The chain is built from TRBV3-1 (or the pseudogene TRBV3-2) and TRBJ1-2, with 8 positions matching TRBD1. CDR1 is LGHDT, CDR2 YNNKEL, per germline (reference sequence). The CDR3 is 14 residues long. Losses at the gene ends were 3 bases for V and 7 bases for J; bases not matched to a gene: 7. The CDR3 DNA is TGTGCCAGCAGCCATGGTGGACAGGGTGCTGGCTACACCTTC. This translates into CASSHGGQGAGYTF.

This chain connects TRBV4-2 to TRBJ2-3; TRBD2 agrees at 7 bases. The CDR3 loop spans 19 amino acids. V lost 4 bases and J lost 2; bases outside the gene matches: 18. In germline, CDR1 is LGHNA, CDR2 YNFKEQ. CDR3 nucleotides: TGTGCCAGCAGCCGAGAATCGAGGGGTACAGCGGGGTTCACAGATACGCAGTATTTT. Its translation: CASSRESRGTAGFTDTQYF.

The genes are TRBV19 and TRBJ1-5, with a weak D call TRBD1 (5 bases). The CDR3 spans 13 residues. Deletions cut 8 bases from V and 1 base from J, with 9 bases between. Germline V gene sequence: CDR1 LNHDA, CDR2 SQIVND (reference sequence). This CDR3 is CASSRESNQPQHF. DNA for the CDR3: TGTGCCAGTTCCAGGGAAAGCAATCAGCCCCAGCATTTT.

The chain recombines TRBV5-8 with TRBJ1-3; 7 bases are a match to TRBD1. Germline V gene data show CDR1 as SGHTS and CDR2 as YDEGEE. The CDR3 is 16 residues long. Trimming cost V 0 bases and J 4 bases; bases outside gene matches: 7. CDR3 coding DNA: TGTGCCAGCAGCTTGGAGAGGGGGCGATCGGGAAACACCATATATTTT. Residues: CASSLERGRSGNTIYF.

The J gene is TRBJ2-2, the V gene TRBV19; D unclear. Trimming took 4 bases from V and 6 from J, leaving 9 bases between them. The CDR3 runs 13 residues. CDR1 and CDR2 from the germline V gene are LNHDA and SQIVND (reference sequence). The CDR3 is CASSNQIAGELFF. CDR3 nucleotides: TGTGCCAGTAGTAACCAGATCGCCGGGGAGCTGTTTTTT.

The chain combines TRBV19 with TRBJ1-2, with 8 bases fitting TRBD1. V shed 5 bases, J shed 2 bases, and the junction held 7 bases outside the gene matches. The germline V gene has CDR1 LNHDA and CDR2 SQIVND (reference sequence). The CDR3 loop spans 15 amino acids. The chain's CDR3 is CASSAGRGPNYGYTF. The CDR3 nucleotides are TGTGCCAGTAGTGCCGGCAGGGGGCCCAACTATGGCTACACCTTC.

This chain joins TRBV27 and TRBJ2-1; 7 bases agree with TRBD1. The CDR3 runs 14 residues. With V trimmed by 5 bases and J by 4 bases, 5 bases remained unmatched. Germline V CDR1 and CDR2: MNHEY, SMNVEV (reference sequence). CDR3: CASSPKGQYNEQFF. CDR3 nucleotides: TGTGCCAGCAGTCCCAAGGGACAGTACAATGAGCAGTTCTTC.

In nucleotides, the CDR3 is TGTGCCAGCAGAGACAGGCCCGATACGCAGTATTTT. Translation gives CASRDRPDTQYF. The chain is built from TRBV6-5 and TRBJ2-3, with a possible D match to TRBD1 (6 bases). V was trimmed by 6 bases and J by 6 bases, leaving 10 bases between them. Germline V gene sequence: CDR1 MNHEY, CDR2 SVGAGI. The CDR3 contains 12 residues.

The CDR3: CATSDLGREWSYGYTF. CDR3 sequence (DNA): TGTGCCACCAGTGATTTAGGCCGGGAATGGAGTTATGGCTACACCTTC. This sequence joins TRBV24-1 and TRBJ1-2, with unresolved D. The CDR3 totals 16 residues. Germline CDR1 reads KGHDR; CDR2 reads SFDVKD. With 1 base removed from V and 5 bases from J, the gap between germline ends came to 16 bases.

The chain combines TRBV6-5 with TRBJ2-7, with 7 nucleotides matching TRBD1. The length of the CDR3 is 15 residues. J gave up 0 bases and V 6 bases, and 8 bases lay outside the gene matches. Germline V lookup: CDR1 MNHEY, CDR2 SVGAGI. CDR3 amino acids: CASRIGGYSSYEQYF. The CDR3 DNA follows: TGTGCCAGCAGAATAGGGGGCTACAGCTCCTACGAGCAGTACTTC.

Notes on this clone: Other DNA sequences in the same sample also yield this CDR3. V usage is TRBV20-1 and J usage is TRBJ1-1; D not certain. Germline-derived CDR1 and CDR2 are DFQATT and SNEGSKA (reference sequence). V lost 5 bases and J lost 0, with 4 bases in between. This CDR3 has 11 amino acids. The CDR3 loop is CSAEMNTEAFF. CDR3 bases: TGCAGTGCTGAGATGAACACTGAAGCTTTCTTT.

This rearrangement joins TRBV19 to TRBJ1-2, with 11 bases aligning to TRBD1. The CDR3 totals 15 residues. Germline V gene lookup returns CDR1 LNHDA and CDR2 SQIVND (reference sequence). The trim removed 3 bases at V and 3 bases at J, leaving 3 bases unmatched. The chain's CDR3 is CASSIGQGAHYGYTF. In DNA, the CDR3 is TGTGCCAGTAGTATCGGACAGGGGGCTCACTATGGCTACACCTTC.

This clone was detected only once. V and J are TRBV2 and TRBJ1-4; 8 bases map to TRBD1. Germline CDR1 reads SNHLY; CDR2 reads FYNNEI. V was pared by 4 bases and J by 8 bases, with 3 bases of the junction left unmatched. The CDR3 extends over 13 amino acids. As DNA, the CDR3 is TGTGCCAGCAGTGCAGGGGGCCGAGAAAAACTGTTTTTT. Translating gives CASSAGGREKLFF.

This chain uses TRBV19 with TRBJ1-1, with D possibly matching TRBD1 (6 bases). The germline V and J ends were trimmed by 7 bases and 5 bases, with 17 bases remaining between them. This CDR3 has 14 residues. The V gene's germline CDR1 is LNHDA and CDR2 SQIVND (reference sequence). The CDR3 region is CASTLGRGHTEAFF. CDR3 DNA: TGTGCCAGTACTTTGGGGCGGGGGCATACTGAAGCTTTCTTT.

The CDR3 region is CATSDTGTQSYNEQFF. CDR3 DNA: TGTGCCACCAGTGATACAGGGACACAATCCTACAATGAGCAGTTCTTC. The chain has TRBV24-1 and TRBJ2-1; perhaps TRBD1 as D (6 bases). Per germline, CDR1 KGHDR and CDR2 SFDVKD. The CDR3 consists of 16 residues. Trimming cost V 3 bases and J 1 base, with 12 bases left between them.

J is TRBJ1-5 and V is TRBV19; 7 nucleotides line up with TRBD1. The CDR3 runs 15 residues. The germline V gene encodes CDR1 LNHDA and CDR2 SQIVND (reference sequence). Trimming removed 0 bases from V and 7 bases from J; junction bases left unmatched: 6. The CDR3 DNA sequence: TGTGCCAGTAGTATAGATCGGGACAGACAGCAGCCCCAGCATTTT. Protein: CASSIDRDRQQPQHF.

This sequence joins TRBV11-2 and TRBJ2-1; 7 bases are a match to TRBD1. Germline CDR1 and CDR2: SGHAT and FQNNGV. V trimming: 5 bases; J trimming: 2 bases; junction bases outside the gene matches: 3. This CDR3 is built from 14 residues. CDR3: CASSGTGAYNEQFF. The CDR3 nucleotides are TGTGCCAGCAGCGGAACAGGGGCCTACAATGAGCAGTTCTTC.

V is TRBV11-2 and J is TRBJ2-3, with 7 bases lining up with TRBD1. Germline V gene data show CDR1 as SGHAT and CDR2 as FQNNGV. This CDR3 comprises 15 residues. J gave up 6 bases and V 5 bases, and 11 bases lay outside the gene matches. CDR3 coding DNA: TGTGCCAGCAGCCTAGGGACAGACCCCATGGATACGCAGTATTTT. It yields the protein CASSLGTDPMDTQYF.

The chain carries TRBV11-2 and TRBJ2-7, with 7 bases matching TRBD2. V gave up 6 bases and J gave up 6 bases; unmatched junction bases: 5. The CDR3 loop spans 12 amino acids. Germline lookup yields CDR1 SGHAT and CDR2 FQNNGV. This chain's CDR3 is CASRPGGTEQYF. The DNA of the CDR3 is TGTGCCAGCAGGCCGGGAGGAACCGAGCAGTACTTC.

The V gene is TRBV5-8, the J gene TRBJ2-5; D is possibly TRBD1 (6 bases). Germline V lookup: CDR1 SGHTS, CDR2 YDEGEE. The CDR3 extends over 16 amino acids. Trimming took 3 bases from V and 5 from J, leaving 20 bases between them. The CDR3 sequence is CASSWGLQGFGETQYF. CDR3 DNA: TGTGCCAGCAGCTGGGGGCTACAGGGTTTTGGGGAGACCCAGTACTTC.

This clone was counted once. The V gene is TRBV5-1, the J gene TRBJ1-3, with TRBD1 as a possible D gene (6 bases). V lost 2 bases, J lost 7 bases, and 13 bases lay in between. Germline V gene lookup returns CDR1 SGHRS and CDR2 YFSETQ. The CDR3 runs 14 residues. The CDR3 loop reads CASSLPTGTNTIYF. Here the CDR3 DNA reads TGCGCCAGCAGCTTACCTACAGGGACCAACACCATATATTTT.

V and J are TRBV19 and TRBJ2-5; D might be TRBD2 (5 bases). Trimming left V 3 bases short and J 5 bases short, with 10 bases between. Per the germline V gene, CDR1 is LNHDA and CDR2 is SQIVND (reference sequence). This CDR3 is 13 amino acids long. This CDR3 reads CASSMRVIETQYF. Written as DNA, the CDR3 is TGTGCCAGTAGTATGAGGGTTATCGAGACCCAGTACTTC.

The chain has TRBV9 and TRBJ1-6; no clear D. Germline V CDR1 and CDR2: SGDLS, YYNGEE. V was pared by 0 bases and J by 0 bases, with 13 bases between. The CDR3 is made up of 18 amino acids. CDR3 residues: CASSVGPLSSSYNSPLHF. In DNA form, the CDR3 reads TGTGCCAGCAGCGTAGGCCCCCTGTCGAGCTCCTATAATTCACCCCTCCACTTT.

The chain combines TRBV30 with TRBJ1-2; D might be TRBD1 (6 bases). V was shortened by 5 bases and J by 3 bases, with 13 bases between the two germline ends. From germline, CDR1 is GTSNPN and CDR2 SVGIG (reference sequence). This CDR3 contains 13 residues. CDR3 DNA: TGTGCCTGGGGTTGGGGGCAGTACTATGGCTACACCTTC. Its translation: CAWGWGQYYGYTF.

This clone has more than one count but fewer than ten. This chain uses TRBV4-2 with TRBJ1-1, with 7 bases identical to TRBD1. The junction had 3 bases not matched to a gene; V was cut back by 1 base and J by 1 base. The CDR3 has 15 residues. From germline, CDR1 is LGHNA and CDR2 YNFKEQ. The CDR3 nucleotides read TGTGCCAGCAGCCAAGCCGGGACAGCGAACACTGAAGCTTTCTTT. Encoded protein: CASSQAGTANTEAFF.